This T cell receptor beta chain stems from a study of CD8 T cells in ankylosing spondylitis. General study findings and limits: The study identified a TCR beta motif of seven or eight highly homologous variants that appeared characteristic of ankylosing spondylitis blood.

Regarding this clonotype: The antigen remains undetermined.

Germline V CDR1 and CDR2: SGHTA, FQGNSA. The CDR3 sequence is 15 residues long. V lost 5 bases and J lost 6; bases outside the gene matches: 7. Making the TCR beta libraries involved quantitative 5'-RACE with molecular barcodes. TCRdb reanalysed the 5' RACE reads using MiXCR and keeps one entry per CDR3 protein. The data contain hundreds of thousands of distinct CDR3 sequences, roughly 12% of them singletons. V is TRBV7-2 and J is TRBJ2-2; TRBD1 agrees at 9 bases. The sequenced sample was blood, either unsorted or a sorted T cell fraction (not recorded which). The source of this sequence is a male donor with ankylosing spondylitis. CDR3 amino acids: CASSLWGQGAGELFF. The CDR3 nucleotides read TGTGCCAGCAGCCTCTGGGGACAGGGAGCCGGGGAGCTGTTTTTT.